This T cell receptor beta chain comes out of a study of T cell responses to AZD1222 COVID-19 vaccine. Regarding the study as a whole: Only five or six people who got AZD1222 tested seropositive at baseline. Donors skewed white British and female; clonal diversity was possibly underestimated. Regions left unmutated in variants are reportedly the target of nearly half of spike-specific TCRs. At 160-218 and 743-854, vaccine-associated CD4 TCRs were dominant, and they spanned spike.

Here immunoSEQ multiplex PCR was the method, and the copy in TCRdb shows in-frame clones only, minus some. The sample includes roughly 97,000 clones, about 88% of them seen just once. A note on this clone: Its matching antigen is unknown.

The V and J ends lost 1 base and 6 bases respectively, with 22 bases between them. This CDR3 has 17 amino acids. Germline CDR1 LNHDA, CDR2 SQIVND (reference sequence). The source is an adult in good health. Material: peripheral blood, obtained on day 0 of AZD1222 vaccination. The chain uses TRBV19 and TRBJ2-7; D tentatively fits TRBD1 or TRBD2 (5 bases each). CDR3 nucleotide sequence: TGTGCCAGTAGTATAGGGAGAAACCGGGACCAAAAGGGCGAGCAGTACTTC. It encodes CASSIGRNRDQKGEQYF.